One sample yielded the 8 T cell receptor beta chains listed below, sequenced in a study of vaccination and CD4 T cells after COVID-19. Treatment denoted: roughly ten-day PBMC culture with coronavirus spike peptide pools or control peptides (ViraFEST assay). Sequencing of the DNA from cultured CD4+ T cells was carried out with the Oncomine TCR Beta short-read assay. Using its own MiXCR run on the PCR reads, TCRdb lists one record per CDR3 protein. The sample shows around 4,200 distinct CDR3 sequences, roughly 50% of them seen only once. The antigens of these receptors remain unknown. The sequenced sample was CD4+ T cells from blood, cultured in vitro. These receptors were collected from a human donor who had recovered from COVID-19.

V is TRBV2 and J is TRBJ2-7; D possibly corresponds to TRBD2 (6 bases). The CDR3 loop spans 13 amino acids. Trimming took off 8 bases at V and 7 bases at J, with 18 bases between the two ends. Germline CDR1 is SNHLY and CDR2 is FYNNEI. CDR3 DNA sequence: TGTGCCAGCTGGGGCGGGATTTGGAAGGAGCAGTACTTC. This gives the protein CASWGGIWKEQYF. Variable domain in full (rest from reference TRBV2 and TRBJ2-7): EPEVTQTPSHQVTQMGQEVILRCVPISNHLYFYWYRQILGQKVEFLVSFYNNEISEKSEIFDDQFSVERPDGSNFTLKIRSTKLEDSAMYFCASWGGIWKEQYFGPGTRLTVT.

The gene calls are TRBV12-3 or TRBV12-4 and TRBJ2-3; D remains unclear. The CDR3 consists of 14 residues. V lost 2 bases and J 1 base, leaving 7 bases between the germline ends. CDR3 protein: CASSLTGRTDTQYF. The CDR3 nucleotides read TGTGCCAGCAGTTTAACCGGGCGCACAGATACGCAGTATTTT.

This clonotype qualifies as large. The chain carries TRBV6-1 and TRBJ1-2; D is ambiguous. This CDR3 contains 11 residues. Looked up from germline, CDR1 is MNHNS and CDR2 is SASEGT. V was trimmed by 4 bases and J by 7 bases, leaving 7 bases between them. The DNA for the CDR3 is TGTGCCAGCAGTGCTACCCTTGGCTACACCTTC. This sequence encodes CASSATLGYTF.

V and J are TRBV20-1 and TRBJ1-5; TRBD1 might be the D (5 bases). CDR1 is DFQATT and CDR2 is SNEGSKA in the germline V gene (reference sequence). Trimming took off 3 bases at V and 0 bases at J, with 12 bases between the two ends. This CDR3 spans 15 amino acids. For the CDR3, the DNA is TGCAGTGCTAGCGAAGGGGTGAATAGCAATCAGCCCCAGCATTTT. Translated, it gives CSASEGVNSNQPQHF.

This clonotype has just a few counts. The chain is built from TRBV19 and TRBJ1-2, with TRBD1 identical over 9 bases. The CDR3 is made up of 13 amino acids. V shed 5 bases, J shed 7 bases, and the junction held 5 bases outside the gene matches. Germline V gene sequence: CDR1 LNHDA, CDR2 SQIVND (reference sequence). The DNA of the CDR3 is TGTGCCAGTAGTCCGGACAGGGGAGGTGGCTACACCTTC. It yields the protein CASSPDRGGGYTF.

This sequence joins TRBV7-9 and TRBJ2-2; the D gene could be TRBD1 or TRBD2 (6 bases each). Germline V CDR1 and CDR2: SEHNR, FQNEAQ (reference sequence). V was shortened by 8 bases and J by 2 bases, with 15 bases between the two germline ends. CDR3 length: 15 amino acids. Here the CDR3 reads CASQRGTQNTGELFF. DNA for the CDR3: TGTGCCAGCCAAAGGGGGACTCAAAACACCGGGGAGCTGTTTTTT.

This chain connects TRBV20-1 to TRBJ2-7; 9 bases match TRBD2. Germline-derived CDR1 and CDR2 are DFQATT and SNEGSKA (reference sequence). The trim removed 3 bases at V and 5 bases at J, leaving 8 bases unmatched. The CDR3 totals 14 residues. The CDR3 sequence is CSARFGLAYNEQYF. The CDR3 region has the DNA TGCAGTGCTAGGTTCGGACTAGCGTACAACGAGCAGTACTTC.

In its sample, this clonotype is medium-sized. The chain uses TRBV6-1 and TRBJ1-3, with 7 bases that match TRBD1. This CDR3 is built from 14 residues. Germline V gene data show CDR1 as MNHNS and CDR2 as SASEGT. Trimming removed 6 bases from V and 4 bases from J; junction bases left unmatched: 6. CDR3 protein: CASSPRGDGNTIYF. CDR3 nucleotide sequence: TGTGCCAGCAGCCCCAGGGGGGACGGAAACACCATATATTTT.